A selection of T cell receptor beta chains follows, all from one sample in a study of cytotoxic CD8 clonotypes in ibrutinib-treated CLL. The assay was immunoSEQ multiplex PCR, and TCRdb's table has in-frame clones only and misses some. The data show under 300,000 clones, approximately 76% seen once. The material was PBMCs, obtained at disease progression, from a patient treated with ibrutinib. All receptors come from a human donor with chronic lymphocytic leukemia. The CDR3 runs from the conserved cysteine through the conserved F or W. The order of the fields is V gene, clone size, D gene, J gene, CDR3 DNA, CDR3 protein. The D gene is left open where the match is weak. Clone size is shown for a subset of rows, as once, few, many or a class of expanded clone.

v_gene: TRBV29-1; abundance: -; d_gene: -; j_gene: TRBJ2-7; CDR3nt: TGCAGCGCGGCCGGGGGGCCCTACGAGCAGTACTTC; CDR3aa: CSAAGGPYEQYF
v_gene: TRBV27; abundance: -; d_gene: TRBD1; j_gene: TRBJ1-4; CDR3nt: TGTGCCAGCAGACCCAACAGGGGTAATGAAAAACTGTTTTTT; CDR3aa: CASRPNRGNEKLFF
v_gene: TRBV7-3; abundance: few; d_gene: -; j_gene: TRBJ1-4; CDR3nt: TGTGCCAGCAGCTTAGACAGAACTGTTAATGAAAAACTGTTTTTT; CDR3aa: CASSLDRTVNEKLFF
v_gene: TRBV6-5; abundance: -; d_gene: -; j_gene: TRBJ2-7; CDR3nt: TGTGCCAGCAGTTACTTTGGGGACGAGCAGTACTTC; CDR3aa: CASSYFGDEQYF
v_gene: TRBV29-1; abundance: -; d_gene: -; j_gene: TRBJ2-7; CDR3nt: TGCAGCGTTGCGGCAGGGGCTCTTGAGCAGTACTTC; CDR3aa: CSVAAGALEQYF
v_gene: TRBV7-6; abundance: -; d_gene: -; j_gene: TRBJ1-2; CDR3nt: TGTGCCAGCAGCCCGGTCGAGAACTATGGCTACACCTTC; CDR3aa: CASSPVENYGYTF
v_gene: TRBV5-1; abundance: few; d_gene: TRBD1; j_gene: TRBJ1-1; CDR3nt: TGCGCCAGCAGCTTGGGCCTCACAGGGGTAATGGGTTTAACTGAAGCTTTCTTT; CDR3aa: CASSLGLTGVMGLTEAFF
v_gene: TRBV7-9; abundance: -; d_gene: TRBD1; j_gene: TRBJ2-7; CDR3nt: TGTGCCAGCAGCATAAACCGGGACAGGGGGGACGAGCAGTACTTC; CDR3aa: CASSINRDRGDEQYF
v_gene: TRBV5-1; abundance: -; d_gene: -; j_gene: TRBJ2-2; CDR3nt: TGCGCCAGCAACCCCTTATCAAGCTCTCACGGGGAGCTGTTTTTT; CDR3aa: CASNPLSSSHGELFF
v_gene: TRBV9; abundance: -; d_gene: -; j_gene: TRBJ1-1; CDR3nt: TGTGCCAGCAGCGCCTCGGGTGGGGGGCCAGCTTTCTTT; CDR3aa: CASSASGGGPAFF
v_gene: TRBV6-6; abundance: -; d_gene: TRBD1; j_gene: TRBJ2-7; CDR3nt: TGTGCCAGCAGCCGACAGGGAAACGAGCAGTACTTC; CDR3aa: CASSRQGNEQYF
v_gene: TRBV2; abundance: -; d_gene: TRBD1; j_gene: TRBJ1-2; CDR3nt: TGTGCCTGCGCACAGGGGATACGGGGCTACACCTTC; CDR3aa: CACAQGIRGYTF